This is a list of T cell receptor beta chains from one sample in a study of T cells expressing NK-cell markers. TCRdb reanalyzed the 5' RACE reads, giving one entry per CDR3 protein sequence and no DNA. The table for this sample gives about 540,000 distinct CDR3 sequences. The sequencing input was blood T cells: a sorted CD56 or NKG2C T cell subset, CD4+ or CD8+ T cells, or bulk PBMC T cells (not recorded which). The receptors were gathered from a man between 18 and 35 years old in good health. CDR3s include the opening cysteine and the closing phenylalanine or tryptophan.

v_call: TRBV15
j_call: TRBJ1-6
cdr3_aa: CATSRAPLDRGDSPLHF

v_call: TRBV28
j_call: TRBJ2-7
cdr3_aa: CASSLRPSGISYEQYF

v_call: TRBV7-2
j_call: TRBJ1-2
cdr3_aa: CASSLSGARGYTF

v_call: TRBV7-8
j_call: TRBJ2-2
cdr3_aa: CASSIASGRAFGELFF

v_call: TRBV20-1
j_call: TRBJ1-6
cdr3_aa: CSATLSSPLHF

v_call: TRBV2
j_call: TRBJ2-1
cdr3_aa: CASSEAGLLDNEQFF

v_call: TRBV28
j_call: TRBJ2-7
cdr3_aa: CASSRSWTAYEQYF

v_call: TRBV24-1
j_call: TRBJ2-1
cdr3_aa: CATEASGWGYNEQFF

v_call: TRBV29-1
j_call: TRBJ2-1
cdr3_aa: CSVALRQSRRPYNEQFF

v_call: TRBV30
j_call: TRBJ2-1
cdr3_aa: CAWSQGNEQFF

v_call: TRBV30
j_call: TRBJ1-1
cdr3_aa: CAWSTGSHTEAFF

v_call: TRBV7-9
j_call: TRBJ2-3
cdr3_aa: CASSGAPDTQYF